Described below is a single T cell receptor beta chain sequence and its context. Its antigen is not known. The data stem from a study of cytomegalovirus exposure and HLA in healthy donors. This CDR3 contains 14 residues. Trimming pared 5 bases from V and 4 bases from J, leaving 14 bases between. Germline V CDR1 and CDR2: SGHVS, FNYEAQ. Study-level findings and limits: In the analysis, some V segments, TRBV6-2 and TRBV6-3 included, were excluded as indistinguishable.

Primers included in the PCR were 60 Vbeta and 13 Jbeta primers. Clones were sequenced by immunoSEQ multiplex PCR, and TCRdb holds only the in-frame ones, with some missing. The sample has 90,000 to 120,000 clones, almost 80% seen once. This receptor was identified in a man in his fifties or sixties in good health and CMV-seropositive. The chain links TRBV7-6 to TRBJ2-5; the D gene is possibly TRBD2 (7 bases). The sequencing input was PBMCs. CDR3: CASSTGGLRETQYF. CDR3 coding DNA: TGTGCCAGCAGCACGGGGGGCCTGCGAGAGACCCAGTACTTC.